The 21 T cell receptor beta chains below come from one sample, sequenced in a study of T cells after somatic rescue of genetic block. Sequencing used immunoSEQ multiplex PCR; TCRdb keeps in-frame clones, though not all of them. The sample holds under 150,000 clones, under 95% seen once. Specimen: peripheral blood mononuclear cells (PBMCs). The receptors were gathered from a woman aged 18 to 35.

The chain couples TRBV9 to TRBJ2-7, with TRBD1 matching over 7 bases. The CDR3 extends over 14 amino acids. From germline, CDR1 is SGDLS and CDR2 YYNGEE. The trim removed 4 bases at V and 2 bases at J, leaving 6 bases unmatched. CDR3 region: CASSLKTGTYEQYF. The CDR3 DNA follows: TGTGCCAGCAGCTTGAAGACAGGGACCTACGAGCAGTACTTC.

The chain uses TRBV5-4 and TRBJ2-1; 9 nucleotides align to TRBD2. This CDR3 is 16 amino acids long. CDR1 is SGHNT, CDR2 YYREEE, per germline (reference sequence). V gave up 4 bases and J gave up 0 bases; unmatched junction bases: 5. DNA of the CDR3: TGTGCCAGCAGCGTAATTAGCGGGAGCTCCTACAATGAGCAGTTCTTC. Translation gives CASSVISGSSYNEQFF.

This rearrangement joins TRBV4-2 to TRBJ2-7; no clear D. The germline V gene has CDR1 LGHNA and CDR2 YNFKEQ. Trimming cost V 3 bases and J 0 bases, with 15 bases left between them. The length of the CDR3 is 16 residues. The CDR3 reads CASSQLTDVSSYEQYF. In DNA, the CDR3 is TGTGCCAGCAGCCAGCTAACGGACGTTTCCTCCTACGAGCAGTACTTC.

The chain couples TRBV5-1 to TRBJ1-1, with D possibly matching TRBD1 (5 bases). The CDR3 runs 13 residues. V was clipped by 2 bases and J by 7 bases, with 12 bases between them. Per the germline V gene, CDR1 is SGHRS and CDR2 is YFSETQ. The CDR3 DNA follows: TGCGCCAGCAGCTTCGTCAGGGATGGTGAAGCTTTCTTT. This translates into CASSFVRDGEAFF.

The chain is built from TRBV6-5 and TRBJ1-3; D not resolved. Trimming left V 4 bases short and J 0 bases short, with 13 bases between. The germline V gene has CDR1 MNHEY and CDR2 SVGAGI. The CDR3 has 16 residues. The CDR3 spells CASSFRSRLSGNTIYF. In DNA form, the CDR3 reads TGTGCCAGCAGTTTCAGGAGCCGGCTCTCTGGAAACACCATATATTTT.

The chain uses TRBV7-2 and TRBJ1-6; a possible D gene is TRBD1 (6 bases). This CDR3 region has 15 residues. From germline, CDR1 is SGHTA and CDR2 FQGNSA. V shed 7 bases and J shed 0 bases, with 10 bases lying between them. The CDR3 nucleotides are TGTGCCAGCAACGCGGACAGCTCCTATAATTCACCCCTCCACTTT. Encoded protein: CASNADSSYNSPLHF.

The CDR3 region is CASSTSGDPYEQYF. CDR3 in DNA: TGTGCCAGTAGTACTAGCGGGGATCCCTACGAGCAGTACTTC. This chain uses TRBV19 with TRBJ2-7; 9 bases align to TRBD2. CDR3 length equals 14 residues. Germline V lookup: CDR1 LNHDA, CDR2 SQIVND (reference sequence). The V gene end was trimmed by 4 bases and the J gene end by 2 bases; junction bases not matched to a gene: 3.

The chain is built from TRBV5-1 and TRBJ2-2; D is ambiguous. Germline-derived CDR1 and CDR2 are SGHRS and YFSETQ. V shed 2 bases and J shed 6 bases, with 8 bases lying between them. The CDR3 sequence is 13 residues long. The CDR3 DNA sequence: TGCGCCAGCAGCTTAGGTCATGCCGGGGAGCTGTTTTTT. Its translation: CASSLGHAGELFF.

J is TRBJ2-7 and V is TRBV28; D is possibly TRBD2 (6 bases). Germline assignment: CDR1 MDHEN and CDR2 SYDVKM. The CDR3 totals 15 residues. V lost 5 bases to trimming and J lost 2 bases, with 16 bases between them. CDR3 nucleotide sequence: TGTGCCAGCAGTCCCCCAAATGGCGGGACCTACGAGCAGTACTTC. Its translation is CASSPPNGGTYEQYF.

V usage is TRBV21-1 and J usage is TRBJ1-4; whether TRBD1, the table's D call, matches the DNA was not checked. TRBV21-1 corresponds to a pseudogene. The CDR3 is made up of 16 amino acids. The CDR3 region is CASSKDEGAPNEKLFF. CDR3 DNA: TGTGCCAGCAGCAAAGACGAGGGGGCGCCTAATGAAAAACTGTTTTTT.

The genes are TRBV5-4 and TRBJ2-2; D gene ambiguous. CDR3 length equals 13 residues. Germline CDR1 reads SGHNT; CDR2 reads YYREEE (reference sequence). V lost 3 bases and J lost 6, with 9 bases in between. The CDR3 DNA follows: TGTGCCAGCAGCTCACCTACATCCGGGGAGCTGTTTTTT. Protein: CASSSPTSGELFF.

The chain has TRBV9 and TRBJ2-1, with D maybe TRBD1 (6 bases). Germline CDR1 is SGDLS and CDR2 is YYNGEE. The V gene lost 3 bases and the J gene lost 5 bases, with 9 bases spanning the gap. The CDR3 runs 13 residues. CDR3 protein: CASSATGNNEQFF. The CDR3 DNA reads as TGTGCCAGCAGCGCGACAGGTAACAATGAGCAGTTCTTC.

The chain links TRBV5-6 to TRBJ1-2, with TRBD1 matching over 10 bases. The CDR3 sequence is 14 residues long. V dropped 5 bases and J dropped 5; count of bases not matched to a gene: 6. The germline CDR1 and CDR2 sequences are SGHDT and YYEEEE. The CDR3 nucleotides read TGTGCCAGCAGTCCAGGACAGGGGGGATATGGCTACACCTTC. It specifies CASSPGQGGYGYTF.

The chain joins TRBV19 to TRBJ1-1, with 9 nucleotides matching TRBD1. Germline-derived CDR1 and CDR2 are LNHDA and SQIVND (reference sequence). Unmatched junction bases numbered 4, after V lost 5 bases and J lost 3 bases. The CDR3 consists of 14 residues. CDR3 in amino acids: CASSGRDRDTEAFF. CDR3 nucleotides: TGTGCCAGTAGTGGCCGGGACAGGGACACTGAAGCTTTCTTT.

This chain links TRBV7-8 with TRBJ2-3; D is undetermined. V lost 0 bases to trimming and J lost 1 base, with 11 bases between them. The CDR3 is 16 residues long. Germline V gene sequence: CDR1 SGHVS, CDR2 FQNEAQ. CDR3 loop: CASSLARVLGTDTQYF. The CDR3, as DNA: TGTGCCAGCAGCTTAGCTCGGGTCCTCGGCACAGATACGCAGTATTTT.

V is TRBV6-5 and J is TRBJ2-7; D tentatively fits TRBD1 or TRBD2 (5 bases each). Trimming took 0 bases from V and 0 from J, leaving 9 bases between them. CDR1 is MNHEY and CDR2 is SVGAGI in the germline V gene. CDR3 length equals 15 residues. CDR3 amino acids: CASSYSGVRSYEQYF. CDR3 sequence (DNA): TGTGCCAGCAGTTACTCGGGGGTCCGCTCCTACGAGCAGTACTTC.

This chain links TRBV7-2 with TRBJ2-1, with 9 bases that match TRBD2. Looked up from germline, CDR1 is SGHTA and CDR2 is FQGNSA. CDR3 size: 15 residues. The junction had 1 base not matched to a gene; V was cut back by 3 bases and J by 1 base. The DNA for the CDR3 is TGTGCCAGCAGCTTTAGCGGGGGTTCCTACAATGAGCAGTTCTTC. Encoded protein: CASSFSGGSYNEQFF. Variable domain in full (rest from reference TRBV7-2 and TRBJ2-1): GAGVSQSPSNKVTEKGKDVELRCDPISGHTALYWYRQSLGQGLEFLIYFQGNSAPDKSGLPSDRFSAERTGGSVSTLTIQRTQQEDSAVYLCASSFSGGSYNEQFFGPGTRLTVL.

The chain combines TRBV6-6 with TRBJ2-3; D not resolved. CDR1 MNHNY and CDR2 SVGAGI come from the germline V gene (reference sequence). The CDR3 covers 15 residues. V shed 5 bases and J shed 1 base, with 13 bases lying between them. CDR3 sequence (DNA): TGTGCCAGCAGTACACTCCTAAGGGGCACAGATACGCAGTATTTT. This sequence encodes CASSTLLRGTDTQYF.

This rearrangement joins TRBV13 to TRBJ2-3; D unclear. Germline values: CDR1 PRHDT, CDR2 FYEKMQ (reference sequence). The CDR3 has 14 amino acids. The ends were cut back, 1 base at V and 2 bases at J, with 7 bases in the middle. CDR3 sequence reads: CASSLEGTTDTQYF. CDR3 nucleotides: TGTGCCAGCAGCTTAGAAGGAACCACAGATACGCAGTATTTT.

The chain is built from TRBV7-9 and TRBJ1-1; D ambiguous. The CDR3 spans 12 residues. The germline CDR1 and CDR2 sequences are SEHNR and FQNEAQ (reference sequence). Trimming left V 5 bases short and J 6 bases short, with 10 bases between. The DNA of the CDR3 is TGTGCCAGCAGCCTAGGCCCGTCTGAAGCTTTCTTT. This translates into CASSLGPSEAFF.

CDR3 in DNA: TGTGCCAGCAGTGGAGGGCACTTCACGAACACTGAAGCTTTCTTT. Translating it yields CASSGGHFTNTEAFF. This sequence joins TRBV2 and TRBJ1-1; D is unclear. Germline CDR1 and CDR2: SNHLY and FYNNEI. V shed 4 bases and J shed 1 base, with 13 bases lying between them. The CDR3 is 15 amino acids.